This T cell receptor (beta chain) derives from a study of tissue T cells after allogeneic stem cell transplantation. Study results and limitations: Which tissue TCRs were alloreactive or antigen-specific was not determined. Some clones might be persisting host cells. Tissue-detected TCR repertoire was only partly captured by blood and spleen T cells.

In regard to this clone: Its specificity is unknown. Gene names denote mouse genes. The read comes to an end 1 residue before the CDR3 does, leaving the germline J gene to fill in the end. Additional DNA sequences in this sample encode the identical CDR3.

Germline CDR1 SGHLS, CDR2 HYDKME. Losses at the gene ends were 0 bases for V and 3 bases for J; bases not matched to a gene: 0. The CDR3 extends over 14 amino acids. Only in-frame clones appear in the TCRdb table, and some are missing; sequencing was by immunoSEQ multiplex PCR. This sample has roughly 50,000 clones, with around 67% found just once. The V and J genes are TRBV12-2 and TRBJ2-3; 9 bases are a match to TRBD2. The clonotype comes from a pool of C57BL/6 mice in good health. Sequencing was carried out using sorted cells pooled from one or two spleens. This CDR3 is CASSLWGGAETLYF. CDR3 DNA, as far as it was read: TGTGCCAGCTCTCTCTGGGGGGGCGCAGAAACGCTGTAT.